Presented here are 11 T cell receptor beta chains from one specimen sequenced in a study of blood T cell repertoires in COVID-19. The table came from immunoSEQ multiplex PCR; TCRdb's copy has only in-frame clones and leaves some out. The data hold tens of thousands of clones, with more than 70% observed a single time. The sample consisted of peripheral blood. Receptor source: a human donor in a cohort sampled during active COVID-19.

This chain uses TRBV5-1 with TRBJ2-3; 8 nucleotides align to TRBD1. CDR3 length equals 17 residues. V was clipped by 0 bases and J by 0 bases; unmatched bases: 6. The germline CDR1 and CDR2 sequences are SGHRS and YFSETQ. The CDR3 loop is CASSLVSGGTSTDTQYF. The CDR3 coding sequence is TGCGCCAGCAGCTTGGTGTCAGGGGGCACTAGCACAGATACGCAGTATTTT.

This clone has a handful of counts. The chain is built from TRBV7-3 and TRBJ1-5, with TRBD1 as a possible D gene (5 bases). Germline-derived CDR1 and CDR2 are SGHTA and FQGTGA. The CDR3 sequence is 12 residues long. Trimming stripped 5 bases from V and 7 bases from J, with 9 bases between. CDR3 bases: TGTGCCAGCAGCCCCAGGGTACAGCCCCAGCATTTT. It specifies CASSPRVQPQHF.

The chain uses TRBV6-5 and TRBJ1-1; the D is unclear. Germline assignment: CDR1 MNHEY and CDR2 SVGAGI. The CDR3 is 14 residues long. Deletions cut 3 bases from V and 4 bases from J, with 12 bases between. This chain's CDR3 is CASSYTAEGTEAFF. For the CDR3, the DNA is TGTGCCAGCAGTTATACAGCCGAGGGCACTGAAGCTTTCTTT.

The rearrangement joins TRBV6-6 to TRBJ1-1; TRBD1 aligns across 10 bases. Germline V CDR1 and CDR2: MNHNY, SVGAGI (reference sequence). The ends lost 6 bases at V and 1 base at J; junction bases unmatched: 5. CDR3 length: 15 amino acids. The CDR3 loop reads CASRQTGGENTEAFF. CDR3 nucleotide sequence: TGTGCCAGCAGACAGACAGGGGGCGAGAACACTGAAGCTTTCTTT.

The chain carries TRBV18 and TRBJ2-3, with TRBD2 matching 9 bases. Trimming took 3 bases from V and 2 from J; bases not matched to a gene: 6. Germline V gives CDR1 KGHSH, CDR2 LQKENI. The length of the CDR3 is 16 residues. This CDR3 is CASSPGAGGFTDTQYF. Here the CDR3 DNA reads TGTGCCAGCTCACCCGGAGCGGGGGGATTCACAGATACGCAGTATTTT.

The count of this clone is one. J is TRBJ2-2 and V is TRBV11-2, with 9 bases matching TRBD1. CDR3 size: 18 residues. Germline V gives CDR1 SGHAT, CDR2 FQNNGV. Germline trimming cut 5 bases from V and 3 bases from J; bases unmatched to any gene: 13. CDR3 DNA sequence: TGTGCCAGCAGCACCCCTTCGGGGACAGGGATGTACACCGGGGAGCTGTTTTTT. This sequence encodes CASSTPSGTGMYTGELFF.

The table lists this clone with a few counts. This chain connects TRBV5-1 to TRBJ2-3; TRBD2 aligns across 12 bases. CDR3 size: 16 residues. Germline V gene lookup returns CDR1 SGHRS and CDR2 YFSETQ. V was clipped by 0 bases and J by 5 bases; unmatched bases: 4. The CDR3: CASSLEASGGVDTQYF. CDR3 sequence (DNA): TGCGCCAGCAGCTTGGAGGCTAGCGGGGGGGTAGATACGCAGTATTTT.

This clone was seen once. This chain connects TRBV27 to TRBJ2-3; 7 positions match TRBD2. V lost 3 bases, J lost 3 bases, and 6 bases stayed unmatched. Germline values: CDR1 MNHEY, CDR2 SMNVEV (reference sequence). The CDR3 has 15 amino acids. CDR3 residues: CASSFISGITDTQYF. CDR3 sequence (DNA): TGTGCCAGCAGTTTTATCAGCGGGATAACAGATACGCAGTATTTT.

The V and J genes are TRBV19 and TRBJ2-7; weak D call: TRBD1 (6 bases). V was trimmed by 4 bases and J by 4 bases, leaving 14 bases between them. The germline CDR1 and CDR2 sequences are LNHDA and SQIVND (reference sequence). This CDR3 comprises 14 residues. CDR3 bases: TGTGCCAGTAGTACCGGGGACAAACTTTACGAGCAGTACTTC. This encodes CASSTGDKLYEQYF.

The gene calls are TRBV2 and TRBJ2-3; possibly TRBD2 for D (6 bases). The CDR3 has 16 amino acids. The germline V gene encodes CDR1 SNHLY and CDR2 FYNNEI. V was shortened by 2 bases and J by 2 bases, with 14 bases between the two germline ends. The CDR3 DNA reads as TGTGCCAGCAGTGAACGCGCGGGGTACAACACAGATACGCAGTATTTT. This gives the protein CASSERAGYNTDTQYF. The entire variable domain, with the rest obtained from reference TRBV2 and TRBJ2-3, is as follows: EPEVTQTPSHQVTQMGQEVILRCVPISNHLYFYWYRQILGQKVEFLVSFYNNEISEKSEIFDDQFSVERPDGSNFTLKIRSTKLEDSAMYFCASSERAGYNTDTQYFGPGTRLTVL.

The chain joins TRBV27 to TRBJ2-7, with 9 nucleotides matching TRBD2. Germline-derived CDR1 and CDR2 are MNHEY and SMNVEV (reference sequence). V was clipped by 8 bases and J by 2 bases; unmatched bases: 4. CDR3 length: 13 residues. This chain's CDR3 is CASGIAGAYEQYF. The CDR3 DNA reads TGTGCCAGCGGTATAGCGGGGGCCTACGAGCAGTACTTC.